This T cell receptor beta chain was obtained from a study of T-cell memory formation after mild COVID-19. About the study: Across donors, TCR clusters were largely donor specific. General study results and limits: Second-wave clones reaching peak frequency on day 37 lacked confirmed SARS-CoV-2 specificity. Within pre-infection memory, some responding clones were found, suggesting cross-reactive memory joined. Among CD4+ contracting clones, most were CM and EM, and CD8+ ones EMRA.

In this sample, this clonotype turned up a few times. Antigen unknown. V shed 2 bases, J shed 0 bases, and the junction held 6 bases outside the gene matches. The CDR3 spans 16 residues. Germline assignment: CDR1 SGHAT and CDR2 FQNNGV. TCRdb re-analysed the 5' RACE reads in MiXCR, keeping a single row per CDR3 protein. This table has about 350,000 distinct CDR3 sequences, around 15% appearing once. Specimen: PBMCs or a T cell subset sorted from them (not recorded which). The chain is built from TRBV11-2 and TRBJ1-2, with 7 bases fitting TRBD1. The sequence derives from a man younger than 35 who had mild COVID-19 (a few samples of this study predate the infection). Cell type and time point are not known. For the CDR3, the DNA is TGTGCCAGCAGCTTATCGGTGGGGACAGCTAACTATGGCTACACCTTC. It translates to CASSLSVGTANYGYTF.